Below are 17 T cell receptor beta chains sequenced from a single sample in a study of OX40 agonist ivuxolimab in advanced cancers. Generated by immunoSEQ multiplex PCR, the TCRdb table keeps only in-frame clones and is missing some. The sample lists 80,000 to 85,000 clones; about 86% were seen once. This specimen consisted of CD4+ or CD8+ T cells sorted from blood, obtained in a trial of the OX40 agonist ivuxolimab. These receptor sequences come from an adult with an advanced solid tumor such as melanoma, head and neck, liver or kidney cancer.

As DNA, the CDR3 is TGTGCCAGCAGTCCCTATAGCAATCAGCCCCAGCATTTT. Translated: CASSPYSNQPQHF. The genes are TRBV6-6 and TRBJ1-5; D unresolved. Germline V gene lookup returns CDR1 MNHNY and CDR2 SVGAGI (reference sequence). Trimming removed 5 bases at V and 0 bases at J, with 5 bases between. The CDR3 sequence is 13 residues long.

The gene calls are TRBV19 and TRBJ1-1; TRBD1 is a possible D gene (5 bases). V lost 6 bases and J 2 bases, leaving 13 bases between the germline ends. The CDR3 runs to 14 residues. Germline CDR1 and CDR2: LNHDA and SQIVND (reference sequence). The DNA of the CDR3 is TGTGCCAGTAGAGGTGACAGAGCTAACACTGAAGCTTTCTTT. Its protein product is CASRGDRANTEAFF.

The gene calls are TRBV4-2 and TRBJ1-2; 10 nucleotides match TRBD1. The length of the CDR3 is 15 residues. CDR1 is LGHNA and CDR2 is YNFKEQ in the germline V gene. J gave up 8 bases and V 5 bases, and 11 bases lay outside the gene matches. The CDR3 nucleotides are TGTGCCAGCAGCGAGACCGGGACAGGGGTGGGAGGCTACACCTTC. Residues: CASSETGTGVGGYTF.

This chain links TRBV6-6 with TRBJ2-1, with 14 bases aligning to TRBD2. This CDR3 contains 14 residues. CDR1 MNHNY and CDR2 SVGAGI come from the germline V gene (reference sequence). Trimming cost V 8 bases and J 5 bases; bases outside gene matches: 2. DNA of the CDR3: TGTGCCAGCCGACTAGCGGGAGGGGACAATGAGCAGTTCTTC. Protein product: CASRLAGGDNEQFF.

This clone rates as medium-sized. The chain carries TRBV10-2 and TRBJ1-6, with D maybe TRBD1 (5 bases). The V end lost 7 bases, the J end lost 8 bases, and 12 bases lay between the germline ends. This CDR3 region has 13 residues. Per the germline V gene, CDR1 is WSHSY and CDR2 is SAAADI. CDR3 residues: CASTGLRDSPLHF. The CDR3 region has the DNA TGCGCCAGCACGGGACTACGGGATTCACCCCTCCACTTT.

The chain links TRBV9 to TRBJ2-1, with D tentatively TRBD1 or TRBD2 (5 bases each). In germline, CDR1 is SGDLS, CDR2 YYNGEE. This CDR3 region has 15 residues. Between the trimmed V and J ends, which lost 3 bases and 8 bases, there was a span of 18 bases. CDR3 residues: CASSASAGSFDEQFF. The CDR3 DNA reads as TGTGCCAGCAGCGCCTCTGCAGGGAGCTTCGATGAGCAGTTCTTC.

This chain links TRBV7-2 with TRBJ2-2; unclear D gene. The germline V and J ends were trimmed by 2 bases and 0 bases, with 7 bases remaining between them. Per the germline V gene, CDR1 is SGHTA and CDR2 is FQGNSA. This CDR3 comprises 15 residues. In nucleotides, the CDR3 is TGTGCCAGCAGCTTAAACAGAGCGAACACCGGGGAGCTGTTTTTT. The encoded protein is CASSLNRANTGELFF.

This clone appeared once. The rearrangement links TRBV27 to TRBJ2-7; D not certain. V was trimmed by 6 bases and J by 6 bases, leaving 18 bases between them. The CDR3 has 14 amino acids. Germline V CDR1 and CDR2: MNHEY, SMNVEV (reference sequence). CDR3 region: CASREGMSLAEQYF. CDR3 in DNA: TGTGCCAGCAGGGAAGGAATGAGCCTTGCCGAGCAGTACTTC.

The genes are TRBV5-4 and TRBJ1-3, with no clear D. Per the germline V gene, CDR1 is SGHNT and CDR2 is YYREEE (reference sequence). V was shortened by 1 base and J by 0 bases, with 8 bases between the two germline ends. CDR3 length equals 15 residues. CDR3 region: CASSLWQSSGNTIYF. In nucleotides, the CDR3 is TGTGCCAGCAGCTTGTGGCAGAGCTCTGGAAACACCATATATTTT.

The chain has TRBV7-6 and TRBJ2-7; D is ambiguous. CDR1 and CDR2 from the germline V gene are SGHVS and FNYEAQ. This CDR3 region has 15 residues. V dropped 2 bases and J dropped 0 bases, with 11 bases sitting between them. CDR3 residues: CASSLQSAYSYEQYF. The CDR3 DNA reads as TGTGCCAGCAGCTTACAATCAGCATACTCCTACGAGCAGTACTTC.

This chain links TRBV9 with TRBJ1-5; 7 nucleotides match TRBD1. CDR1 and CDR2 (germline): SGDLS, YYNGEE. Trimming took 2 bases from V and 3 from J; bases not matched to a gene: 5. The CDR3 covers 15 residues. The CDR3, as DNA: TGTGCCAGCAGCGTCGCCGGACAGGCCAATCAGCCCCAGCATTTT. As protein: CASSVAGQANQPQHF.

The CDR3 nucleotides are TGTGCCACCAGCAGAGCGGTCGGGGAGCTGTTTTTT. It translates to CATSRAVGELFF. This chain links TRBV15 with TRBJ2-2; D not certain. There are 12 residues in the CDR3. V shed 1 base and J shed 7 bases, with 4 bases lying between them. CDR1 is LNHNV and CDR2 is YYDKDF in the germline V gene (reference sequence).

V usage is TRBV6-1 and J usage is TRBJ1-4; 8 nucleotides agree with TRBD1. Germline V CDR1 and CDR2: MNHNS, SASEGT. The CDR3 runs 13 residues. Trimming cost V 6 bases and J 8 bases; bases outside gene matches: 5. The CDR3 here is CASSPGGREKLFF. In DNA form, the CDR3 reads TGTGCCAGCAGCCCAGGGGGCCGGGAAAAACTGTTTTTT.

The V call is TRBV7-3, the J call TRBJ2-2, with 10 bases that match TRBD2. Trimming removed 5 bases from V and 4 bases from J; junction bases left unmatched: 7. Germline V gene data show CDR1 as SGHTA and CDR2 as FQGTGA. The CDR3 spans 16 residues. CDR3 sequence: CASSHSGLASTGELFF. DNA for the CDR3: TGTGCCAGCAGCCACTCGGGACTAGCGTCCACCGGGGAGCTGTTTTTT. Filled out from reference TRBV7-3 and TRBJ2-2, the complete variable domain reads GAGVSQTPSNKVTEKGKYVELRCDPISGHTALYWYRQSLGQGPEFLIYFQGTGAADDSGLPNDRFFAVRPEGSVSTLKIQRTERGDSAVYLCASSHSGLASTGELFFGEGSRLTVL.

This clone came up once. CDR3 in amino acids: CASSPSGRGEQFF. The CDR3 DNA is TGTGCCAGTAGTCCTAGCGGGAGGGGTGAGCAGTTCTTC. The chain joins TRBV19 to TRBJ2-1; 12 bases map to TRBD2. The CDR3 is made up of 13 amino acids. Germline trimming cut 5 bases from V and 9 bases from J; bases unmatched to any gene: 2. Germline assignment: CDR1 LNHDA and CDR2 SQIVND (reference sequence). Using reference TRBV19 and TRBJ2-1 for the parts outside the CDR3, the full variable domain is DGGITQSPKYLFRKEGQNVTLSCEQNLNHDAMYWYRQDPGQGLRLIYYSQIVNDFQKGDIAEGYSVSREKKESFPLTVTSAQKNPTAFYLCASSPSGRGEQFFGPGTRLTVL.

The rearrangement links TRBV6-5 to TRBJ1-5; D is undetermined. Germline-derived CDR1 and CDR2 are MNHEY and SVGAGI. This CDR3 is built from 12 residues. The V end was cut by 0 bases, the J end by 10 bases, with 7 bases between. The CDR3 protein is CASSYSTEPQHF. The CDR3 nucleotides are TGTGCCAGCAGTTACTCGACGGAACCCCAGCATTTT.

The rearrangement uses TRBV29-1 and TRBJ1-1; possible D gene TRBD1, 6 bases. There are 10 residues in the CDR3. The V end lost 7 bases, the J end lost 6 bases, and 9 bases lay between the germline ends. CDR1 and CDR2 from the germline V gene are SQVTM and ANQGSEA. The chain's CDR3 is CSAQGSEAFF. In DNA form, the CDR3 reads TGCAGCGCCCAGGGGTCTGAAGCTTTCTTT.